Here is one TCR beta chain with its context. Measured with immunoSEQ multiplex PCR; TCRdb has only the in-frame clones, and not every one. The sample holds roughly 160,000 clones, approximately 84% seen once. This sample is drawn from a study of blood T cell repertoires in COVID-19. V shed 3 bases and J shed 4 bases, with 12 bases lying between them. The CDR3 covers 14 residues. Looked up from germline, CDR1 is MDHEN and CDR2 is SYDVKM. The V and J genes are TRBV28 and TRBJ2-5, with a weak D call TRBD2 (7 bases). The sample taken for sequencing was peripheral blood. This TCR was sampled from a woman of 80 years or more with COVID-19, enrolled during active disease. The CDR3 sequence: CASSLGGGPETQYF. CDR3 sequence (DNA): TGTGCCAGCAGTTTGGGGGGGGGCCCAGAGACCCAGTACTTC.